The 29 T cell receptor beta chains reported below all come from one sample, sequenced in a study of ipilimumab plus nivolumab after autologous stem cell transplantation. Data came from immunoSEQ multiplex PCR; TCRdb stores just in-frame clones and leaves some out. Of 77,000 or so clones listed, 83% are singletons. This specimen was PBMCs, taken in a trial of ipilimumab plus nivolumab as post-transplant consolidation. The source is a male donor with diffuse large B-cell lymphoma.

J is TRBJ2-7 and V is TRBV6-6; D gene ambiguous. Germline CDR1 is MNHNY and CDR2 is SVGAGI (reference sequence). The CDR3 has 14 amino acids. V lost 5 bases and J lost 0, with 11 bases in between. The CDR3 sequence is CASSPSASSYEQYF. The CDR3 DNA sequence: TGTGCCAGCAGTCCCTCCGCCTCCTCCTACGAGCAGTACTTC.

This clone showed up just once. V gene TRBV5-1 combines with J gene TRBJ2-5; possibly TRBD2 for D (5 bases). This CDR3 spans 14 amino acids. Germline assignment: CDR1 SGHRS and CDR2 YFSETQ. The V and J ends lost 5 bases and 2 bases respectively, with 13 bases between them. Here the CDR3 DNA reads TGCGCCAGCAGTATGACTACGGCGCAAGAGACCCAGTACTTC. Protein sequence: CASSMTTAQETQYF.

This clone was seen only once. The chain recombines TRBV11-2 with TRBJ2-7, with unresolved D. Germline CDR1 SGHAT, CDR2 FQNNGV. CDR3 length: 12 amino acids. Trimming cost V 3 bases and J 4 bases, with 7 bases left between them. The CDR3 DNA is TGTGCCAGCAGCTTGGACCTATACGAGCAGTACTTC. It encodes CASSLDLYEQYF. Filled out from reference TRBV11-2 and TRBJ2-7, the complete variable domain reads EAGVAQSPRYKIIEKRQSVAFWCNPISGHATLYWYQQILGQGPKLLIQFQNNGVVDDSQLPKDRFSAERLKGVDSTLKIQPAKLEDSAVYLCASSLDLYEQYFGPGTRLTVT.

The V and J genes are TRBV7-9 and TRBJ2-7; perhaps TRBD2 as D (6 bases). Trimming removed 7 bases at V and 0 bases at J, with 19 bases between. This CDR3 region has 16 residues. Germline CDR1 SEHNR, CDR2 FQNEAQ (reference sequence). CDR3 in DNA: TGTGCCAGCACCTCTTACGGAGGGGAGAGCTCCTACGAGCAGTACTTC. This sequence encodes CASTSYGGESSYEQYF.

The gene calls are TRBV9 and TRBJ1-2; tentative D call: TRBD1 (6 bases). Per germline, CDR1 SGDLS and CDR2 YYNGEE. V was trimmed by 5 bases and J by 7 bases, leaving 15 bases between them. The CDR3 extends over 13 amino acids. For the CDR3, the DNA is TGTGCCAGCAGTGAGTGGGGGGCGAGTGGCTACACCTTC. Its translation: CASSEWGASGYTF.

This clone was seen just once. CDR3 DNA: TGTGCCAGCAGCTCTCTCGGGACTAGCGTGGGGAATGAGCAGTTCTTC. Translation gives CASSSLGTSVGNEQFF. The rearrangement joins TRBV5-4 to TRBJ2-1; 10 bases are shared with TRBD2. J lost 7 bases, V lost 3 bases, and 10 bases had no gene match. The length of the CDR3 is 16 residues. From germline, CDR1 is SGHNT and CDR2 YYREEE (reference sequence).

The genes are TRBV7-9 and TRBJ2-2; 7 bases align to TRBD1. The CDR3 spans 14 residues. Trimming cost V 10 bases and J 2 bases; bases outside gene matches: 7. Germline assignment: CDR1 SEHNR and CDR2 FQNEAQ (reference sequence). The CDR3 loop is CATSDRDNTGELFF. The DNA for the CDR3 is TGTGCCACATCCGACAGGGATAACACCGGGGAGCTGTTTTTT.

This clone showed up just once. V is TRBV7-3 and J is TRBJ2-6; D unresolved. Trimming took 2 bases from V and 5 from J, leaving 4 bases between them. The V gene's germline CDR1 is SGHTA and CDR2 FQGTGA. The CDR3 contains 13 residues. The CDR3 nucleotides read TGTGCCAGCAGCTTAGGTAGGGCCAACGTCCTGACTTTC. Its translation: CASSLGRANVLTF. Full variable domain (outside the CDR3, taken from reference TRBV7-3 and TRBJ2-6): GAGVSQTPSNKVTEKGKYVELRCDPISGHTALYWYRQSLGQGPEFLIYFQGTGAADDSGLPNDRFFAVRPEGSVSTLKIQRTERGDSAVYLCASSLGRANVLTFGAGSRLTVL.

The rearrangement joins TRBV7-8 to TRBJ2-7, with 11 bases lining up with TRBD1. Trimming at V came to 4 bases and at J to 3 bases, leaving 11 bases not matched to a gene. The CDR3 totals 17 residues. CDR1 and CDR2 from the germline V gene are SGHVS and FQNEAQ. The CDR3 coding sequence is TGTGCCAGCAGCTACACGGTTGGGACAGGGGGAAACTACGAGCAGTACTTC. It translates to CASSYTVGTGGNYEQYF.

This chain uses TRBV11-2 with TRBJ2-7; D unresolved. The CDR3 length is 14 residues. V dropped 1 base and J dropped 2 bases, with 9 bases sitting between them. Germline CDR1 and CDR2: SGHAT and FQNNGV. The DNA for the CDR3 is TGTGCCAGCAGCTTAGTGATTGGTGCCTACGAGCAGTACTTC. This gives the protein CASSLVIGAYEQYF. Using reference TRBV11-2 and TRBJ2-7 for the parts outside the CDR3, the full variable domain is EAGVAQSPRYKIIEKRQSVAFWCNPISGHATLYWYQQILGQGPKLLIQFQNNGVVDDSQLPKDRFSAERLKGVDSTLKIQPAKLEDSAVYLCASSLVIGAYEQYFGPGTRLTVT.

The chain uses TRBV2 and TRBJ2-5; D unresolved. With 7 bases removed from V and 5 bases from J, the gap between germline ends came to 17 bases. The CDR3 consists of 14 residues. Germline V gives CDR1 SNHLY, CDR2 FYNNEI. The CDR3 DNA reads as TGTGCCAGCAAGTTGAGATTCCTCGGGGAGACCCAGTACTTC. Amino acids: CASKLRFLGETQYF.

This clone was observed a few times. This chain connects TRBV7-6 to TRBJ2-5; D perhaps matches TRBD1 (6 bases). Germline V gene lookup returns CDR1 SGHVS and CDR2 FNYEAQ. The V and J ends lost 5 bases and 2 bases respectively, with 9 bases between them. This CDR3 is built from 13 residues. The CDR3 DNA is TGTGCCAGCAGCAGGGGACATCAAGAGACCCAGTACTTC. It is translated as CASSRGHQETQYF.

In its sample, this clone was seen once. Other DNA sequences within the sample encode an identical CDR3. The J gene is TRBJ1-1, the V gene TRBV18, with TRBD1 as a possible D gene (5 bases). CDR1 and CDR2 from the germline V gene are KGHSH and LQKENI. This CDR3 is 13 amino acids long. Between the trimmed V and J ends, which lost 3 bases and 1 base, there was a span of 6 bases. The CDR3 reads CASSPTGNTEAFF. The CDR3 DNA is TGTGCCAGCTCACCCACAGGGAACACTGAAGCTTTCTTT. The entire variable domain, with the rest obtained from reference TRBV18 and TRBJ1-1, is as follows: NAGVMQNPRHLVRRRGQEARLRCSPMKGHSHVYWYRQLPEEGLKFMVYLQKENIIDESGMPKERFSAEFPKEGPSILRIQQVVRGDSAAYFCASSPTGNTEAFFGQGTRLTVV.

This clone was found many times. J is TRBJ2-5 and V is TRBV19; D gene ambiguous. The CDR3 totals 13 residues. Germline V gene data show CDR1 as LNHDA and CDR2 as SQIVND (reference sequence). The ends were cut back, 4 bases at V and 2 bases at J, with 8 bases in the middle. The CDR3 nucleotides are TGTGCCAGTAGTAACTCGCGGCAAGAGACCCAGTACTTC. It specifies CASSNSRQETQYF.

This chain joins TRBV7-9 and TRBJ2-3, with 7 nucleotides matching TRBD1. The V and J ends lost 5 bases and 3 bases, in that order; junction bases with no gene match: 11. CDR1 SEHNR and CDR2 FQNEAQ come from the germline V gene (reference sequence). The CDR3 contains 16 residues. The CDR3 DNA is TGTGCCAGCAGCCGACCTCCGGGACAGATAACAGATACGCAGTATTTT. Its translation is CASSRPPGQITDTQYF.

The rearrangement uses TRBV10-1 and TRBJ2-1; 8 nucleotides align to TRBD2. V shed 8 bases and J 4 bases; nucleotides not matched to a gene: 4. The CDR3 is 13 residues long. Germline V lookup: CDR1 WNHNN, CDR2 SYGVQD (reference sequence). Here the CDR3 DNA reads TGCGCCAGCCGGGGGGGATCATACAATGAGCAGTTCTTC. Translation gives CASRGGSYNEQFF.

This sequence joins TRBV18 and TRBJ1-1, with D perhaps matching TRBD1 (6 bases). CDR3 length equals 13 residues. Germline V CDR1 and CDR2: KGHSH, LQKENI. V lost 3 bases and J lost 6, with 11 bases in between. In nucleotides, the CDR3 is TGTGCCAGCTCACCCGACAGGCGGGCTGAAGCTTTCTTT. The encoded protein is CASSPDRRAEAFF.

This clone was observed a single time. J is TRBJ2-7 and V is TRBV6-5, with 9 bases identical to TRBD1. Germline CDR1 MNHEY, CDR2 SVGAGI. CDR3 size: 14 residues. V gave up 5 bases and J gave up 7 bases; unmatched junction bases: 9. The CDR3 region has the DNA TGTGCCAGCAGTGTCCGGGACAGGGCGGGTGAGCAGTACTTC. Amino acid sequence: CASSVRDRAGEQYF.

This clone was counted once. The chain has TRBV6-1 and TRBJ2-4; D possibly corresponds to TRBD1 (5 bases). Germline V gene lookup returns CDR1 MNHNS and CDR2 SASEGT. The CDR3 runs 15 residues. The V end lost 3 bases, the J end lost 2 bases, and 11 bases lay between the germline ends. The DNA for the CDR3 is TGTGCCAGCAGTGATCAGGGTTCTCCCAAAAACATTCAGTACTTC. Its translation is CASSDQGSPKNIQYF.

This clone was detected only once. V usage is TRBV6-5 and J usage is TRBJ2-7; weak D call: TRBD2 (5 bases). Germline values: CDR1 MNHEY, CDR2 SVGAGI. This CDR3 is 14 amino acids long. The V gene lost 5 bases and the J gene lost 3 bases, with 14 bases spanning the gap. For the CDR3, the DNA is TGTGCCAGCAGTGAAGGGCTAGCAAACTACGAGCAGTACTTC. Its protein product is CASSEGLANYEQYF.

This chain connects TRBV9 to TRBJ1-3, with 8 bases lining up with TRBD1. Germline V gene data show CDR1 as SGDLS and CDR2 as YYNGEE. V gave up 2 bases and J gave up 4 bases; unmatched junction bases: 11. The length of the CDR3 is 17 residues. The CDR3 DNA reads TGTGCCAGCAGCGTCGGTGACAGGGGCGCGGGGGGAAACACCATATATTTT. It encodes CASSVGDRGAGGNTIYF.

This chain joins TRBV6-5 and TRBJ2-7; perhaps TRBD1 as D (6 bases). The V gene lost 6 bases and the J gene lost 1 base, with 13 bases spanning the gap. This CDR3 is 14 amino acids long. Looked up from germline, CDR1 is MNHEY and CDR2 is SVGAGI. The CDR3 here is CASSEQGASYEQYF. The CDR3 region has the DNA TGTGCCAGCAGCGAACAGGGAGCATCCTACGAGCAGTACTTC.

The chain has TRBV11-2 and TRBJ2-3, with TRBD2 as a possible D gene (5 bases). The V end was cut by 7 bases, the J end by 8 bases, with 10 bases between. The CDR3 has 11 residues. Germline assignment: CDR1 SGHAT and CDR2 FQNNGV. The CDR3 nucleotides read TGTGCCAGCATCGGAGGAGGTACGCAGTATTTT. Its protein product is CASIGGGTQYF.

The chain combines TRBV5-1 with TRBJ2-3; D gene ambiguous. The CDR3 covers 12 residues. Trimming cost V 7 bases and J 6 bases, with 12 bases left between them. Germline assignment: CDR1 SGHRS and CDR2 YFSETQ. The CDR3 spells CASASRRDTQYF. CDR3 nucleotide sequence: TGCGCCAGCGCGTCCAGAAGGGATACGCAGTATTTT.

CDR3 sequence (DNA): TGTGCCAGCAGTGAACTTGTGACAGAATACGAGCAGTACTTC. This translates into CASSELVTEYEQYF. V usage is TRBV6-1 and J usage is TRBJ2-7; maybe TRBD1 (5 bases). V lost 2 bases and J lost 4, with 12 bases in between. Germline V gene data show CDR1 as MNHNS and CDR2 as SASEGT. CDR3 length: 14 residues.

The chain recombines TRBV6-1 with TRBJ2-1; weak D call: TRBD2 (5 bases). Germline CDR1 and CDR2: MNHNS and SASEGT. The CDR3 runs 15 residues. Trimming left V 5 bases short and J 2 bases short, with 13 bases between. The CDR3 loop is CASSLQAAPYNEQFF. CDR3 coding DNA: TGTGCCAGCAGTCTGCAAGCGGCACCCTACAATGAGCAGTTCTTC.

This chain's CDR3 is CASSLDGSSGNTIYF. The DNA of the CDR3 is TGTGCCAGCAGCTTAGATGGGTCCTCTGGAAACACCATATATTTT. V and J are TRBV11-3 and TRBJ1-3; D gene uncertain. There are 15 residues in the CDR3. The V end was cut by 0 bases, the J end by 0 bases, with 6 bases between. Germline V CDR1 and CDR2: SGHNT, YENEEA.

This rearrangement joins TRBV7-9 to TRBJ2-3; D is unresolved. Germline values: CDR1 SEHNR, CDR2 FQNEAQ (reference sequence). The V end was cut by 5 bases, the J end by 7 bases, with 7 bases between. The CDR3 extends over 11 amino acids. CDR3 bases: TGTGCCAGCAGCGTTAAGAATACGCAGTATTTT. Translating it yields CASSVKNTQYF.

The J gene is TRBJ2-1, the V gene TRBV5-1; no clear D gene. The germline V and J ends were trimmed by 4 bases and 0 bases, with 14 bases remaining between them. Germline CDR1 SGHRS, CDR2 YFSETQ. There are 16 residues in the CDR3. In DNA form, the CDR3 reads TGCGCCAGCAGCAGCCGACCTCAACCCTCCTACAATGAGCAGTTCTTC. Its translation: CASSSRPQPSYNEQFF.